This T cell receptor (beta chain) stems from a study of beta chain features in type 1 diabetes. Overall study findings and caveats: When VDJ junctions were examined, type 1 diabetes patients showed fewer insertions and more deletions. Type 1 diabetes patients showed a moderate but significant shortening of TCRB CDR3s in all four CD4+ subsets.

Isolated RNA was reverse transcribed in full, so expressed TCRB transcripts were sequenced. Assay used: immunoSEQ multiplex PCR; TCRdb lists only in-frame clones, some missing. Among 640,000 or so clones listed, around 15% were seen once. Of note for this clone: Its antigen remains unidentified.

There are 14 residues in the CDR3. V lost 6 bases and J 1 base, leaving 9 bases between the germline ends. Looked up from germline, CDR1 is LNHDA and CDR2 is SQIVND (reference sequence). The rearrangement joins TRBV19 to TRBJ2-2; D gene ambiguous. Sample: naive CD4+ T cells from blood. The receptor's source is a young man with type 1 diabetes. The CDR3 here is CASRATRNTGELFF. For the CDR3, the DNA is TGTGCCAGTAGAGCTACACGGAACACCGGGGAGCTGTTTTTT.